This TCR beta chain derives from a study of OX40 agonist ivuxolimab in advanced cancers. Turning to the study itself: Given to patients was ivuxolimab, an agonistic anti-OX40 (CD134) antibody. Patients receiving dose escalation had hepatocellular carcinoma, melanoma, renal cell or head and neck cancer.

Sequencing used immunoSEQ multiplex PCR; TCRdb keeps in-frame clones, though not all of them. This table holds over 8,500 clones, 86% found once. In germline, CDR1 is MGHRA, CDR2 YSYEKL. The V end was cut by 3 bases, the J end by 0 bases, with 11 bases between. The CDR3 sequence is 15 residues long. The sequence derives from an adult with an advanced solid tumor such as melanoma, head and neck, liver or kidney cancer. This specimen was CD4+ or CD8+ T cells sorted from blood, taken in a trial of the OX40 agonist ivuxolimab. This chain joins TRBV4-1 and TRBJ1-1; tentatively, D is TRBD1 (6 bases). The CDR3 coding sequence is TGCGCCAGCAGCCAGGGAGGGGGGATGAACACTGAAGCTTTCTTT. This encodes CASSQGGGMNTEAFF.